Given below is one T cell receptor (beta chain) in context. PCR amplification relied on 60 Vbeta primers (plus 13 Jbeta primers). Generated by immunoSEQ multiplex PCR, the TCRdb table keeps only in-frame clones and is missing some. The listing contains roughly 140,000 clones. The J segment lost 1 base and the V segment lost 1 base, leaving 15 bases of the junction unmatched. Germline CDR1 and CDR2: SQVTM and ANQGSEA. This CDR3 region has 18 residues. The data derive from a study of cytomegalovirus exposure and HLA in healthy donors. Regarding donors, all were healthy bone marrow donors. The receptor comes from a male donor in good health and CMV-seronegative. The V call is TRBV29-1, the J call TRBJ1-2, with 7 bases matching TRBD1. Material for sequencing was PBMCs. This chain's CDR3 is CSVEGVGGQNEYNYGYTF. In DNA, the CDR3 is TGCAGCGTTGAAGGGGTGGGGGGACAGAACGAGTATAACTATGGCTACACCTTC.